Included here is one T cell receptor beta chain sequence, with context. The data derive from a study of T cells in Graves' hyperthyroidism and ophthalmopathy. TCR beta CDR3 regions were amplified from RNA transcripts. The TCR CDR3 was amplified in a first-round RT-PCR using the HTBI primer set. MiXCR, run by TCRdb on the multiplex PCR reads, gives a single entry per CDR3 protein. Altogether 500,000 to 550,000 distinct CDR3 sequences are present, just under 20% being singletons, with the ten largest covering less than 55%. V was pared by 2 bases and J by 5 bases, with 12 bases between. Germline values: CDR1 MDHEN, CDR2 SYDVKM. This CDR3 is built from 14 residues.

The sequence derives from a man in his forties with Graves' ophthalmopathy. The sample consisted of blood. The chain uses TRBV28 and TRBJ1-1, with unresolved D. For the CDR3, the DNA is TGTGCCAGCAGTTTAACGGCGCGGCGGACTGAAGCTTTCTTT. Translated, it gives CASSLTARRTEAFF.